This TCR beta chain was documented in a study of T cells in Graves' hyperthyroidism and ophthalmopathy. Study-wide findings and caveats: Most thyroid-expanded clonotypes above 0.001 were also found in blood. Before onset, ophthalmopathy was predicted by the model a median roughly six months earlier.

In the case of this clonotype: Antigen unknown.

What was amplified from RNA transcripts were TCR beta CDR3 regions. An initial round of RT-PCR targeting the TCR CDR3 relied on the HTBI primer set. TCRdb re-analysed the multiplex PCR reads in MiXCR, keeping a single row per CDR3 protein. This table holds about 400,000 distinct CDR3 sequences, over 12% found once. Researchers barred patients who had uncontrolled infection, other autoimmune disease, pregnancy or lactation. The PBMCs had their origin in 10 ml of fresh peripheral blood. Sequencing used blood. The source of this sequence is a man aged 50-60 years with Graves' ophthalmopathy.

The CDR3 spells CSARGGRGPGEAFF. CDR3 nucleotides: TGCAGTGCTAGAGGTGGCAGGGGGCCGGGTGAAGCTTTCTTT. This chain links TRBV20-1 with TRBJ1-1, with 8 positions matching TRBD1. CDR3 length: 14 amino acids. The germline V gene has CDR1 DFQATT and CDR2 SNEGSKA (reference sequence). V shed 1 base, J shed 7 bases, and the junction held 8 bases outside the gene matches.